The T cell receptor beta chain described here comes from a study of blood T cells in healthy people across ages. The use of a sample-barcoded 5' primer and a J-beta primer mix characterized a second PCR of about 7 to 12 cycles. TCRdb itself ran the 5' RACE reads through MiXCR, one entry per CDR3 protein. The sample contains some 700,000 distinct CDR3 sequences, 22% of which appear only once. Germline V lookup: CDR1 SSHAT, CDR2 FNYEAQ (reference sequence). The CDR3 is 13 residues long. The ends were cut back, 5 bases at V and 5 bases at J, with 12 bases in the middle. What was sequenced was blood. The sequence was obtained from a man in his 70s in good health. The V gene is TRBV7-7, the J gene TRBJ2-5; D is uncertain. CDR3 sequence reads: CASSDLIGETQYF. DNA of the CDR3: TGTGCCAGCAGCGACCTAATCGGGGAGACCCAGTACTTC.